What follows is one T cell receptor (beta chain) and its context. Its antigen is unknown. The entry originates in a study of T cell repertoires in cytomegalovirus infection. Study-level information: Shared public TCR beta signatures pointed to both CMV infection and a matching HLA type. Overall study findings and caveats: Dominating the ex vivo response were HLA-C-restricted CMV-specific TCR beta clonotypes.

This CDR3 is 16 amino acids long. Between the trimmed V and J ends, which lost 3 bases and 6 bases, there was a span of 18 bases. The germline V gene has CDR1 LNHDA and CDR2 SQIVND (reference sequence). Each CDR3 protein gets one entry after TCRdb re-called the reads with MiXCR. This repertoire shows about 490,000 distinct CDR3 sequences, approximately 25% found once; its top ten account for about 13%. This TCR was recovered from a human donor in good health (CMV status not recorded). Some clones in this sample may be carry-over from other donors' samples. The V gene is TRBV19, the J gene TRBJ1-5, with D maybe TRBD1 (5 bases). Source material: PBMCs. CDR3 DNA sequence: TGTGCCAGTAGTATCATCTTGGGGCAGAGGGGTCAGCCCCAGCATTTT. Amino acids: CASSIILGQRGQPQHF.